The 10 T cell receptor beta chains presented below share a single source sample, sequenced in a study of blood T cell repertoires in COVID-19. The assay was immunoSEQ multiplex PCR, and TCRdb's table has in-frame clones only and misses some. The data contain roughly 290,000 clones, roughly 90% of them singletons. Sequences were obtained from PBMCs or T cells enriched from blood (not recorded which). These receptors were obtained from a woman younger than 35 with acute COVID-19.

This clone was observed once. V usage is TRBV7-2 and J usage is TRBJ2-7; D ambiguous. The CDR3 contains 12 residues. V was clipped by 5 bases and J by 7 bases, with 12 bases between them. Germline CDR1 reads SGHTA; CDR2 reads FQGNSA. The CDR3 loop is CASSPASWEQYF. CDR3 in DNA: TGTGCCAGCAGCCCCGCGTCCTGGGAGCAGTACTTC.

The genes are TRBV28 and TRBJ1-3; D perhaps matches TRBD1 (5 bases). Germline V lookup: CDR1 MDHEN, CDR2 SYDVKM. The CDR3 contains 15 residues. V lost 7 bases to trimming and J lost 3 bases, with 16 bases between them. Here the CDR3 reads CASNALGTFGNTIYF. In DNA, the CDR3 is TGTGCCAGCAATGCTCTCGGGACTTTTGGAAACACCATATATTTT.

This chain uses TRBV29-1 with TRBJ1-2, with 9 bases fitting TRBD1. Per germline, CDR1 SQVTM and CDR2 ANQGSEA. The V segment lost 5 bases and the J segment 8 bases; nucleotides outside the gene matches: 18. The CDR3 totals 16 residues. As DNA, the CDR3 is TGCAGCGTTAGAGGGACAGGGACCGTCCTTCTGGAGGGCTACACCTTC. It encodes CSVRGTGTVLLEGYTF.

The V call is TRBV7-9, the J call TRBJ2-2, with 13 bases identical to TRBD2. The junction had 10 bases not matched to a gene; V was cut back by 6 bases and J by 6 bases. The CDR3 is 17 residues long. The germline gives CDR1 SEHNR, CDR2 FQNEAQ (reference sequence). CDR3 sequence reads: CASRTGLAGASSGELFF. CDR3 nucleotides: TGTGCCAGCAGGACCGGACTAGCGGGAGCGAGCTCCGGGGAGCTGTTTTTT.

V gene TRBV15 combines with J gene TRBJ2-1; 11 bases match TRBD2. The J segment lost 5 bases and the V segment lost 3 bases, leaving 6 bases of the junction unmatched. Germline V gene lookup returns CDR1 LNHNV and CDR2 YYDKDF (reference sequence). The CDR3 spans 16 residues. The CDR3: CATSRMIAGGNNEQFF. For the CDR3, the DNA is TGTGCCACCAGCAGGATGATAGCGGGAGGGAACAATGAGCAGTTCTTC.

This rearrangement joins TRBV19 to TRBJ1-4; a possible D gene is TRBD1 (5 bases). V lost 5 bases and J lost 1, with 14 bases in between. Per germline, CDR1 LNHDA and CDR2 SQIVND (reference sequence). CDR3 length equals 16 residues. This CDR3 reads CASSSRESETNEKLFF. CDR3 DNA: TGTGCCAGTAGTTCCAGGGAATCGGAAACTAATGAAAAACTGTTTTTT.

CDR3 protein: CSVEIRGNTEAFF. The CDR3 DNA reads TGCAGCGTTGAAATAAGGGGGAACACTGAAGCTTTCTTT. V is TRBV29-1 and J is TRBJ1-1, with a tentative D call TRBD1 (5 bases). Germline loops: CDR1 SQVTM, CDR2 ANQGSEA. CDR3 length: 13 residues. Trimming stripped 2 bases from V and 1 base from J, with 8 bases between.

V and J are TRBV15 and TRBJ2-1; TRBD1 matches at 9 bases. V trimming: 1 base; J trimming: 7 bases; junction bases outside the gene matches: 5. The germline CDR1 and CDR2 sequences are LNHNV and YYDKDF (reference sequence). The CDR3 is 15 residues long. Written as DNA, the CDR3 is TGTGCCACCAGCAGAGGTGGGACAGGGACGAATGAGCAGTTCTTC. Its translation is CATSRGGTGTNEQFF.

The rearrangement uses TRBV19 and TRBJ2-5, with a possible D match to TRBD1 (5 bases). Per the germline V gene, CDR1 is LNHDA and CDR2 is SQIVND (reference sequence). The V end was cut by 4 bases, the J end by 5 bases, with 11 bases between. The CDR3 runs 13 residues. The CDR3 DNA is TGTGCCAGTAGTACCGCAGGGTGGGAGACCCAGTACTTC. Protein product: CASSTAGWETQYF.

This clone was detected only once. This chain uses TRBV6-5 with TRBJ2-7, with D possibly being TRBD2 (7 bases). Germline CDR1 MNHEY, CDR2 SVGAGI. The CDR3 sequence is 14 residues long. With 4 bases removed from V and 2 bases from J, the gap between germline ends came to 12 bases. Here the CDR3 reads CASSWGGLTYEQYF. In DNA, the CDR3 is TGTGCCAGCAGTTGGGGGGGCCTCACCTACGAGCAGTACTTC.